A single sample gave rise to the 21 T cell receptor beta chains below, sequenced in a study of cytomegalovirus exposure and HLA in healthy donors. This table comes from immunoSEQ multiplex PCR, and its TCRdb copy is limited to in-frame clones, with some not included. The sample holds approximately 180,000 clones, about 87% seen once. Sequenced input: PBMCs. The receptor set was obtained from a young woman in good health and CMV-seronegative.

This chain joins TRBV6-5 and TRBJ2-7, with TRBD1 as a possible D gene (6 bases). CDR3 size: 12 residues. Germline V CDR1 and CDR2: MNHEY, SVGAGI. V was pared by 4 bases and J by 3 bases, with 7 bases between. DNA of the CDR3: TGTGCCAGCAGTTCGACAGGCTACGAGCAGTACTTC. This sequence encodes CASSSTGYEQYF.

This rearrangement joins TRBV14 to TRBJ1-1, with unresolved D. Per the germline V gene, CDR1 is SGHDN and CDR2 is FVKESK. This CDR3 spans 14 amino acids. V was trimmed by 2 bases and J by 4 bases, leaving 11 bases between them. As DNA, the CDR3 is TGTGCCAGCAGCCAAAGTCTGGCGGCCACTGAAGCTTTCTTT. As protein: CASSQSLAATEAFF.

The V gene is TRBV7-9, the J gene TRBJ1-2; 7 positions match TRBD1. From germline, CDR1 is SEHNR and CDR2 FQNEAQ (reference sequence). The CDR3 loop spans 14 amino acids. V gave up 5 bases and J gave up 5 bases; unmatched junction bases: 8. The CDR3 coding sequence is TGTGCCAGCAGCCCTACTACAGGGGAGTATGGCTACACCTTC. This gives the protein CASSPTTGEYGYTF.

This clone was seen only once. The chain has TRBV9 and TRBJ2-7; 7 nucleotides agree with TRBD1. CDR3 size: 15 residues. After removal of 2 bases from V and 3 bases from J, the junction contained 8 bases not matched to a gene. Germline assignment: CDR1 SGDLS and CDR2 YYNGEE. CDR3 residues: CASSVSPGQSYEQYF. CDR3 nucleotide sequence: TGTGCCAGCAGCGTTTCTCCGGGACAGAGCTACGAGCAGTACTTC.

The chain combines TRBV10-3 with TRBJ2-3, with 10 positions matching TRBD2. J was trimmed by 5 bases and V by 6 bases; bases with no gene match: 11. The CDR3 runs 16 residues. In germline, CDR1 is ENHRY, CDR2 SYGVKD. The CDR3 DNA sequence: TGTGCCATCAGCGATCTAGCGGGGGCCTCTCGAGATACGCAGTATTTT. Protein sequence: CAISDLAGASRDTQYF.

The gene calls are TRBV30 and TRBJ1-2; 11 bases agree with TRBD1. The CDR3 length is 15 residues. Germline V gene data show CDR1 as GTSNPN and CDR2 as SVGIG (reference sequence). J gave up 4 bases and V 5 bases, and 9 bases lay outside the gene matches. As DNA, the CDR3 is TGTGCCTGGGGACAGGGGGCCCACCCTTCCTATGGCTACACCTTC. It is translated as CAWGQGAHPSYGYTF.

V is TRBV5-4 and J is TRBJ1-2, with D possibly matching TRBD1 (5 bases). Trimming removed 6 bases at V and 7 bases at J, with 13 bases between. CDR1 and CDR2 (germline): SGHNT, YYREEE (reference sequence). The CDR3 totals 12 residues. DNA for the CDR3: TGTGCCAGCACAGGGCTCGCGTCTGGCTACACCTTC. This sequence encodes CASTGLASGYTF.

V gene TRBV14 combines with J gene TRBJ1-1; 9 nucleotides agree with TRBD1. Germline V gene lookup returns CDR1 SGHDN and CDR2 FVKESK. The length of the CDR3 is 16 residues. The ends lost 4 bases at V and 10 bases at J; junction bases unmatched: 16. The CDR3 region has the DNA TGTGCCAGCAGCCCAAGCGGGACAGGGACCGTGAGGGGAGCTTTCTTT. Its translation: CASSPSGTGTVRGAFF.

The chain links TRBV19 to TRBJ1-5; 10 bases line up with TRBD1. Germline CDR1 is LNHDA and CDR2 is SQIVND (reference sequence). V was clipped by 8 bases and J by 3 bases; unmatched bases: 10. This CDR3 has 16 amino acids. The chain's CDR3 is CASANRDRGYNQPQHF. CDR3 bases: TGTGCCAGTGCCAACCGGGACAGGGGTTACAATCAGCCCCAGCATTTT.

This sequence joins TRBV5-1 and TRBJ1-1; possible D gene TRBD1, 6 bases. The germline CDR1 and CDR2 sequences are SGHRS and YFSETQ. The CDR3 totals 15 residues. The V and J ends lost 0 bases and 8 bases respectively, with 17 bases between them. CDR3: CASSLAWGGPSEAFF. The CDR3 region has the DNA TGCGCCAGCAGCTTGGCGTGGGGGGGGCCCTCGGAAGCTTTCTTT.

This chain joins TRBV6-4 and TRBJ2-3; 10 nucleotides agree with TRBD2. Germline values: CDR1 MRHNA, CDR2 SNTAGT. The CDR3 runs to 15 residues. V gave up 6 bases and J gave up 0 bases; unmatched junction bases: 3. This CDR3 reads CASSASGGSTDTQYF. CDR3 coding DNA: TGTGCCAGCAGCGCTAGCGGGGGAAGCACAGATACGCAGTATTTT.

CDR3 residues: CASSIRTGQSGGYTF. The CDR3 bases are TGTGCCAGCTCAATACGGACAGGGCAATCCGGTGGCTACACCTTC. The genes are TRBV18 and TRBJ1-2; 8 bases line up with TRBD1. Germline V gene lookup returns CDR1 KGHSH and CDR2 LQKENI. Trimming removed 5 bases from V and 7 bases from J; junction bases left unmatched: 12. The CDR3 spans 15 residues.

The genes are TRBV7-9 and TRBJ1-5, with D perhaps TRBD1 (5 bases). The CDR3 length is 16 residues. The ends were cut back, 1 base at V and 2 bases at J, with 12 bases in the middle. Germline V lookup: CDR1 SEHNR, CDR2 FQNEAQ (reference sequence). The DNA for the CDR3 is TGTGCCAGCAGCTTAGTTGGGGGAGGCGGCAATCAGCCCCAGCATTTT. Translating gives CASSLVGGGGNQPQHF. The full variable domain, completed using reference TRBV7-9 and TRBJ1-5, is DTGVSQNPRHKITKRGQNVTFRCDPISEHNRLYWYRQTLGQGPEFLTYFQNEAQLEKSRLLSDRFSAERPKGSFSTLEIQRTEQGDSAMYLCASSLVGGGGNQPQHFGDGTRLSIL.

The chain couples TRBV5-1 to TRBJ1-1; D is undetermined. Trimming shortened V by 0 bases and J by 3 bases, and 12 bases separated the two germline ends. CDR1 is SGHRS, CDR2 YFSETQ, per germline. The CDR3 extends over 15 amino acids. The CDR3 DNA is TGCGCCAGCAGCTTGGGTGGAGTCGGGGACACTGAAGCTTTCTTT. It yields the protein CASSLGGVGDTEAFF. Full variable domain (rest looked up from reference TRBV5-1 and TRBJ1-1): KAGVTQTPRYLIKTRGQQVTLSCSPISGHRSVSWYQQTPGQGLQFLFEYFSETQRNKGNFPGRFSGRQFSNSRSEMNVSTLELGDSALYLCASSLGGVGDTEAFFGQGTRLTVV.

The sample holds one count of this clone. The chain joins TRBV15 to TRBJ2-7; perhaps TRBD1 as D (5 bases). Germline V gene lookup returns CDR1 LNHNV and CDR2 YYDKDF (reference sequence). Trimming cost V 3 bases and J 4 bases, with 10 bases left between them. The CDR3 spans 13 residues. The CDR3 DNA reads TGTGCCACCAGCAGGAATAGACAGTACGAGCAGTACTTC. Its protein is CATSRNRQYEQYF.

This chain connects TRBV19 to TRBJ1-5, with no clear D. Germline V gives CDR1 LNHDA, CDR2 SQIVND (reference sequence). CDR3 length: 13 amino acids. Trimming took 4 bases from V and 7 from J, leaving 11 bases between them. The CDR3, as DNA: TGTGCCAGTAGTACCGGGGTGGGACAGCCCCAGCATTTT. It specifies CASSTGVGQPQHF.

The rearrangement uses TRBV19 and TRBJ2-7; D may be TRBD1 (5 bases). The CDR3 length is 13 residues. V gave up 5 bases and J gave up 1 base, with 9 bases separating them. Germline V lookup: CDR1 LNHDA, CDR2 SQIVND (reference sequence). CDR3 amino acids: CASSDQGSYEQYF. CDR3 bases: TGTGCCAGTAGTGACCAGGGTTCCTACGAGCAGTACTTC.

The chain combines TRBV10-3 with TRBJ2-5; 12 positions agree with TRBD1. Germline values: CDR1 ENHRY, CDR2 SYGVKD. CDR3 length equals 16 residues. Trimming cost V 5 bases and J 5 bases; bases outside gene matches: 9. CDR3 sequence reads: CAISPSGTGGLETQYF. DNA of the CDR3: TGTGCCATCAGTCCATCCGGGACAGGGGGCCTGGAGACCCAGTACTTC.

The rearrangement uses TRBV14 and TRBJ2-5; D unresolved. The V gene's germline CDR1 is SGHDN and CDR2 FVKESK. Trimming pared 0 bases from V and 5 bases from J, leaving 13 bases between. The CDR3 loop spans 15 amino acids. The CDR3 is CASSQDLLGSETQYF. CDR3 DNA sequence: TGTGCCAGCAGCCAAGATCTGCTCGGGTCGGAGACCCAGTACTTC.

The chain has TRBV2 and TRBJ1-5; D remains unclear. V was cut by 6 bases and J by 3 bases, with 9 bases left in between. CDR1 SNHLY and CDR2 FYNNEI come from the germline V gene. The CDR3 loop spans 13 amino acids. The CDR3 is CASSDNFNQPQHF. In DNA form, the CDR3 reads TGTGCCAGCAGCGACAATTTCAATCAGCCCCAGCATTTT. The full variable domain, completed using reference TRBV2 and TRBJ1-5, is EPEVTQTPSHQVTQMGQEVILRCVPISNHLYFYWYRQILGQKVEFLVSFYNNEISEKSEIFDDQFSVERPDGSNFTLKIRSTKLEDSAMYFCASSDNFNQPQHFGDGTRLSIL.

The chain employs TRBV7-6 and TRBJ2-2, with TRBD2 as a possible D gene (6 bases). The CDR3 extends over 16 amino acids. V was shortened by 5 bases and J by 1 base, with 14 bases between the two germline ends. The germline V gene has CDR1 SGHVS and CDR2 FNYEAQ. The CDR3, as DNA: TGTGCCAGCAGCCCCGGTGGCGGGGTGAACACCGGGGAGCTGTTTTTT. Encoded protein: CASSPGGGVNTGELFF. Full variable domain (outside the CDR3, taken from reference TRBV7-6 and TRBJ2-2): GAGVSQSPRYKVTKRGQDVALRCDPISGHVSLYWYRQALGQGPEFLTYFNYEAQQDKSGLPNDRFSAERPEGSISTLTIQRTEQRDSAMYRCASSPGGGVNTGELFFGEGSRLTVL.